This T cell receptor beta chain emerged from a study of cytomegalovirus exposure and HLA in healthy donors. Both 60 Vbeta primers and 13 Jbeta primers went into the PCR. Repertoires were generated with immunoSEQ multiplex PCR, while TCRdb's copy carries only in-frame clones and drops some. The sample holds 95,000 to 150,000 clones, roughly 80% seen once. This clone was observed a few times. The antigen remains unidentified. Donors in the study were healthy people who gave bone marrow. Unrecorded immune exposure was likely among donors, who were nominally healthy when sampled. V was pared by 4 bases and J by 4 bases, with 23 bases between. The CDR3 has 19 amino acids. Germline V lookup: CDR1 LNHNV, CDR2 YYDKDF (reference sequence). Study outcomes and limitations: Accurate predictions that matched the HLA-A and HLA-B alleles of most subjects were reportedly made from TCR beta sequences. The study designated some 180 TCR beta chains cytomegalovirus-associated.

Sequencing used PBMCs. This chain connects TRBV15 to TRBJ2-6, with a possible D match to TRBD2 (6 bases). This receptor was identified in a man aged 30-40 years in good health and CMV-seronegative. For the CDR3, the DNA is TGTGCCACCAGCACACCCGTCGGAGGGTCTAGTTCCGGGGCCAACGTCCTGACTTTC. It specifies CATSTPVGGSSSGANVLTF.